This TCR beta chain was obtained from a study of blood T cell repertoires in COVID-19. Trimming cost V 3 bases and J 8 bases; bases outside gene matches: 5. The CDR3 has 15 residues. The V gene's germline CDR1 is ENHRY and CDR2 SYGVKD. Patients at the Seattle site were enrolled during active infection and followed longitudinally. Sequencing used immunoSEQ multiplex PCR; TCRdb keeps in-frame clones, though not all of them. The sample shows under 250,000 clones, just under 90% of them seen only once. The specimen was peripheral blood. The receptor was derived from a man younger than 45 with COVID-19, enrolled during active disease. The chain employs TRBV10-3 and TRBJ2-1, with 12 bases aligning to TRBD1. The CDR3 nucleotides read TGTGCCATCAGTGACCCGGGACAGGGGGCGGATGAGCAGTTCTTC. This codes for CAISDPGQGADEQFF.